This is a list of T cell receptor beta chains from one sample in a study of cytomegalovirus exposure and HLA in healthy donors. Libraries were prepared by immunoSEQ multiplex PCR; TCRdb keeps only in-frame clonotypes and omits some of them. The sample includes about 330,000 clones, around 90% of them seen just once. The sample comprised PBMCs. The receptors stem from a woman aged 25 to 39 in good health and CMV-seropositive. Each CDR3 is given without its conserved first and last residue.

J gene,V gene,CDR3 protein
TRBJ2-7,TRBV14,ASSPRQHRYEQY
TRBJ2-7,TRBV7-9,ASSLAVWHRSYEQY
TRBJ2-3,TRBV2,ASSVASGGDTDTQY
TRBJ2-1,TRBV27,ASSQVAGMYNEQF
TRBJ1-5,TRBV20-1,SGNGNQPQH
TRBJ2-3,TRBV6-5,ASSKLRGSTDTQY
TRBJ2-1,TRBV28,AGGLAGPYNEQF
TRBJ2-7,TRBV29-1,SVEGDETYEQY
TRBJ2-5,TRBV13,ASRSGEETQY
TRBJ2-5,TRBV7-9,ASSFLLEGTQY
TRBJ1-5,TRBV6-5,ASSYGQGYNQPQH
TRBJ1-3,TRBV5-6,ASSLGGVATIY
TRBJ1-1,TRBV4-3,ASSQEARGNTEAF
TRBJ2-7,TRBV5-5,ASSLQGGYEQY
TRBJ1-1,TRBV7-3,ASSLHQNTEAF
TRBJ2-1,TRBV30,AWSFLARNEQF
TRBJ2-7,TRBV7-8,ASSLAVANYEQY
TRBJ1-1,TRBV9,ASSVEGAKYSEAF
TRBJ1-2,TRBV28,ASSISQVNYGYT
TRBJ1-1,TRBV7-8,ASSLDPSTVEAF
TRBJ2-1,TRBV28,ASSSGYSGRLNEQF
TRBJ2-7,TRBV27,ASRISGSDEQY
TRBJ1-5,TRBV5-5,ASSLENQPQH
TRBJ2-2,TRBV27,ASKMTGPGELF
TRBJ1-1,TRBV28,ASSWIQGNTEAF
TRBJ2-7,TRBV29-1,SVRTGDNYEQY
TRBJ2-7,TRBV30,AWSRPRAPVYEQY
TRBJ2-1,TRBV7-3,ASSLGGRATFSPYNEQF
TRBJ1-1,TRBV12-5,ASGAPGTRFAEAF
TRBJ2-1,TRBV5-1,ASSLNGLGIDNEQF
TRBJ1-2,TRBV30,AGSTDYGYT
TRBJ2-7,TRBV5-4,ASSPRVGGGSYEQY
TRBJ2-1,TRBV2,ASSEDYGLPHEQF
TRBJ2-7,TRBV7-9,ASSLPGGYEQY
TRBJ2-5,TRBV7-9,ASSLFSGLETQY
TRBJ1-3,TRBV5-1,ASSLTGTGNTIY
TRBJ2-7,TRBV5-8,ASARWLAEQY
TRBJ2-1,TRBV6-1,ASSELTYNEQF
TRBJ2-5,TRBV7-6,ASSLGTGEETQY
TRBJ2-5,TRBV30,AWSVQRGFQETQY
TRBJ2-2,TRBV7-2,ASSLDRSSTGELF
TRBJ2-7,TRBV2,ASSESGTSYEQY